A single sample gave rise to the 5 T cell receptor beta chains below, sequenced in a study of cytomegalovirus exposure and HLA in healthy donors. Vbeta (60) and Jbeta (13) primers were used in the PCR. TCRdb's table, derived via immunoSEQ multiplex PCR, lists solely in-frame clones and lacks some. Here the sample spans 280,000 or so clones, 70% to 90% being singletons. Input material: PBMCs. The receptors were sampled from a woman between 18 and 29 years old in good health and CMV-seronegative.

The chain has TRBV11-1 and TRBJ2-1; TRBD1 matches 7 bases. V dropped 2 bases and J dropped 5; count of bases not matched to a gene: 3. Germline values: CDR1 SGHAT, CDR2 FQDESV (reference sequence). This CDR3 has 14 amino acids. In DNA form, the CDR3 reads TGTGCCAGCAGCTTACGGGACAGCGACAATGAGCAGTTCTTC. Its protein is CASSLRDSDNEQFF.

The chain recombines TRBV2 with TRBJ2-7, with D possibly matching TRBD1 (5 bases). CDR3 length equals 15 residues. Germline V lookup: CDR1 SNHLY, CDR2 FYNNEI. Deletions cut 5 bases from V and 2 bases from J, with 16 bases between. The CDR3 DNA sequence: TGTGCCAGCAGTTACGGACAATTTAAGGCCTACGAGCAGTACTTC. It codes for CASSYGQFKAYEQYF.

The CDR3 reads CASSVGFAGRSPLHF. The CDR3 region has the DNA TGTGCCAGCAGCGTAGGATTTGCAGGGCGCTCACCCCTCCACTTT. The chain has TRBV9 and TRBJ1-6; D may be TRBD1 (5 bases). Germline V gene lookup returns CDR1 SGDLS and CDR2 YYNGEE. V was pared by 0 bases and J by 10 bases, with 14 bases between. This CDR3 is built from 15 residues.

The chain uses TRBV18 and TRBJ1-5, with 8 bases matching TRBD1. The germline V gene encodes CDR1 KGHSH and CDR2 LQKENI. CDR3 length equals 15 residues. Trimming cost V 4 bases and J 2 bases; bases outside gene matches: 4. CDR3: CASSQGQVGNQPQHF. Here the CDR3 DNA reads TGTGCCAGCTCACAGGGACAGGTTGGCAATCAGCCCCAGCATTTT.

The gene calls are TRBV7-9 and TRBJ2-3; 8 bases are a match to TRBD1. J gave up 3 bases and V 5 bases, and 13 bases lay outside the gene matches. The CDR3 extends over 17 amino acids. Germline V lookup: CDR1 SEHNR, CDR2 FQNEAQ (reference sequence). CDR3 residues: CASSLSPTGGRTDTQYF. The CDR3 DNA sequence: TGTGCCAGCAGCCTCTCCCCTACAGGGGGTAGGACAGATACGCAGTATTTT.